Given below is one TCR beta chain in context. This entry is derived from a study of prognosis after radiotherapy for stage I lung cancer. Study information: Stereotactic body radiotherapy was never combined with concurrent therapy in any patient.

The TCR beta CDR3 region was amplified from genomic DNA, with two rounds of multiplex PCR being used for the amplification. Primers targeting each individual TRBV and TRBJ gene were applied in first-round PCR. MiXCR, applied by TCRdb to the multiplex PCR reads, yields one record per CDR3 protein. The sample comprises around 25,000 distinct CDR3 sequences, 30% to 45% of which are singletons, and approximately 60% rests with the top ten. Two time points each involved a draw of about 5.8 milliliters of peripheral blood. Between the trimmed V and J ends, which lost 4 bases and 3 bases, there was a span of 18 bases. CDR1 is SGHVS, CDR2 FNYEAQ, per germline. The CDR3 has 17 residues.

The chain couples TRBV7-6 to TRBJ2-2; D is perhaps TRBD1 (6 bases). The receptor was isolated from a donor aged 50 or older with non-small cell lung cancer. Here the sequenced sample was PBMCs, taken before or after stereotactic body radiation therapy (not recorded which). The CDR3 DNA reads as TGTGCCAGCAGCTCCGAAGGGGGTTATGGCGACACCGGGGAGCTGTTTTTT. Its translation is CASSSEGGYGDTGELFF.